These T cell receptor beta chains were read from a single sample in a study of vaccination and CD4 T cells after COVID-19. Each CDR3 protein gets one entry after TCRdb re-called the PCR reads with MiXCR. Among 15,000 to 25,000 distinct CDR3 sequences listed, about 38% were seen once. Their specific antigens are unknown. The sequencing sample was made of cultured CD4+ T cells from blood. The receptors were sampled from a human donor with COVID-19. CDR3s include the opening cysteine and the closing phenylalanine or tryptophan. D genes are given only for firm matches. Clone size is shown for a subset of rows, as once, few, many or a class of expanded clone.

TRBV19,-,TRBJ1-2,-,TGTGCCAGTAGTCAAGGACCCGGGGCTATAAGCTACACCTTC,CASSQGPGAISYTF
TRBV20-1,TRBD2,TRBJ2-5,few,TGCAGTGCTAGTCGGCTAGCGGGGGGGAATCAAGAGACCCAGTACTTC,CSASRLAGGNQETQYF
TRBV19,-,TRBJ1-1,-,TGTGCCAGTAGTATTGAGTGGGCCCGGACTGAAGCTTTCTTT,CASSIEWARTEAFF
TRBV5-1,-,TRBJ2-3,-,TGCGCCAGCAGCTTGATGGGGGGTGTAACAGATACGCAGTATTTT,CASSLMGGVTDTQYF
TRBV20-1,-,TRBJ2-1,-,TGCAGTGCCTCCACTTTTCGGGGGACGTACAATGAGCAGTTCTTC,CSASTFRGTYNEQFF
TRBV19,-,TRBJ2-5,few,TGTGCCAGTAGTATTATGGTGGGGGGGCCAGAGACCCAGTACTTC,CASSIMVGGPETQYF
TRBV28,TRBD1,TRBJ1-1,-,TGTGCCAGCAGTTTCCCCCAACGAGGGGGCAGAGACACTGAAGCTTTCTTT,CASSFPQRGGRDTEAFF
TRBV11-2,-,TRBJ2-3,few,TGTGCCAGCAGCTTAGCGGGGGGCCAAAGCACAGATACGCAGTATTTT,CASSLAGGQSTDTQYF
TRBV20-1,TRBD1,TRBJ1-6,few,TGCAGTGCGTTGGGACAGGGAAGTAATTCACCCCTCCACTTT,CSALGQGSNSPLHF
TRBV20-1,TRBD1,TRBJ2-7,-,TGCAGTGCTGGCCCCGGGACAGGGGCCTACGAGCAGTACTTC,CSAGPGTGAYEQYF
TRBV24-1,-,TRBJ2-3,-,TGTGCCACATCAGGGACGATCACAGATACGCAGTATTTT,CATSGTITDTQYF
TRBV28,-,TRBJ1-2,-,TGTGCCAGCAGTTTGTCCGGAGGTGGAGGCCTGTATGGCTACACCTTC,CASSLSGGGGLYGYTF
TRBV5-6,TRBD2,TRBJ2-3,-,TGTGCCAGCAGCGGGATTCGGGGGGTCCCTCGGCCAGATACGCAGTATTTT,CASSGIRGVPRPDTQYF
TRBV10-3,-,TRBJ2-2,once,TGTGCCATCAGTGAGCGGGATCAAGGGTCCGGGGAGCTGTTTTTT,CAISERDQGSGELFF
TRBV19,-,TRBJ2-2,-,TGTGCCAGTAGTATTTGGTCAGGTAGCAACACCGGGGAGCTGTTTTTT,CASSIWSGSNTGELFF
TRBV28,-,TRBJ1-2,few,TGTGCCAGCAGTTTCGCAAGGATTATCGGCTACACCTTC,CASSFARIIGYTF
TRBV20-1,-,TRBJ1-5,few,TGCAGTGCTAGAGGGCAGTATGCGGGCAATCAGCCCCAGCATTTT,CSARGQYAGNQPQHF
TRBV20-1,TRBD1,TRBJ2-4,few,TGCAGTGCCCCACGACCAGGGGGACACGGAAACATTCAGTACTTC,CSAPRPGGHGNIQYF
TRBV19,-,TRBJ1-1,few,TGTGCCAGTCGAAAGACAGGGAACACTGAAGCTTTCTTT,CASRKTGNTEAFF
TRBV19,-,TRBJ2-5,-,TGTGCCAGTAGTCACCACGGAAAGGGACGGGTTGAGACCCAGTACTTC,CASSHHGKGRVETQYF
TRBV15,-,TRBJ1-1,-,TGTGCCACCAGCAGACCTACAGGGAGCGGGGGGACTGAAGCTTTCTTT,CATSRPTGSGGTEAFF
TRBV28,TRBD1,TRBJ2-7,once,TGTGCCAGCGGGACAGCTGCCTACGAGCAGTACTTC,CASGTAAYEQYF
TRBV7-3,TRBD2,TRBJ2-3,few,TGTGCCAGCAGCACAACCGGGACTATAAACACAGATACGCAGTATTTT,CASSTTGTINTDTQYF
TRBV6-2/TRBV6-3,-,TRBJ2-7,-,TGTGCCAGCAGTTACCTAGACAGGACCTACGAGCAGTACTTC,CASSYLDRTYEQYF
TRBV6-1,TRBD2,TRBJ2-7,-,TGTGCCAGCAGACCCTTGACTAGCCCCCACGAGCAGTACTTC,CASRPLTSPHEQYF
TRBV10-3,TRBD2,TRBJ2-7,-,TGTGCCATCGGCCCGGGGGGGGTCTCCTACGAGCAGTACTTC,CAIGPGGVSYEQYF
TRBV6-1,-,TRBJ1-5,few,TGTGCCAGCAGTCCACCCGGACCTGGCAATCAGCCCCAGCATTTT,CASSPPGPGNQPQHF
TRBV12-3/TRBV12-4,TRBD1,TRBJ2-6,few,TGTGCCAGCAGCTTGGACAGGAGCTCTGGGGCCAACGTCCTGACTTTC,CASSLDRSSGANVLTF
TRBV10-3,TRBD1,TRBJ2-7,-,TGTGCCATCAACGCCGGGACAGGGGGCCGCGAGCAGTACTTC,CAINAGTGGREQYF
TRBV28,-,TRBJ2-3,few,TGTGCCAGCAGTCTTCCCCCACAGGGGGGGTCGCAAGATACGCAGTATTTT,CASSLPPQGGSQDTQYF
TRBV27,-,TRBJ2-3,few,TGTGCCAGCAGTTTCGCAGGGGCTCCTGCTGCAGATACGCAGTATTTT,CASSFAGAPAADTQYF
TRBV6-1,-,TRBJ1-1,few,TGTGCCAGCAGGAGGTCAGGGCGAGAACTGAACACTGAAGCTTTCTTT,CASRRSGRELNTEAFF
TRBV24-1,TRBD1,TRBJ1-5,medium-sized,TGTGCCACCAGTCCGACAGGGTCCACCCTTAGCAATCAGCCCCAGCATTTT,CATSPTGSTLSNQPQHF
TRBV30,-,TRBJ1-1,few,TGTGCCTGGAGTGTACGGGCACTTAGGAACACTGAAGCTTTCTTT,CAWSVRALRNTEAFF
TRBV30,-,TRBJ2-6,-,TGTGCCTGTACCAGGGAATCTGGGGCCAACGTCCTGACTTTC,CACTRESGANVLTF
TRBV19,-,TRBJ2-2,-,TGTGCCAGTAGTATCAGGGCTCCGAACACCGGGGAGCTGTTTTTT,CASSIRAPNTGELFF
TRBV6-2/TRBV6-3,TRBD1,TRBJ1-1,-,TGTGCCAGCAGGCGGACAGGGGAAGCTTTCTTT,CASRRTGEAFF
TRBV30,TRBD2,TRBJ2-5,-,TGTGCCTGGAGTGTAGGGGCCCGGGGGGGAGAGACCCAGTACTTC,CAWSVGARGGETQYF
TRBV6-2/TRBV6-3,-,TRBJ2-5,few,TGTGCCAGCAGTTACGAACCGGGGAGGGGGCAAAGAGAGACCCAGTACTTC,CASSYEPGRGQRETQYF
TRBV20-1,TRBD1,TRBJ1-1,few,TGCAGTGGCGCCAGGGGGGACACTGAAGCTTTCTTT,CSGARGDTEAFF
TRBV20-1,-,TRBJ2-7,-,TGCAGTGCTAACCAACAGGCCTACGAGCAGTACTTC,CSANQQAYEQYF
TRBV5-4,-,TRBJ2-2,-,TGTGCCAGCAGTATAGACAGAGCGAACACCGGGGAGCTGTTTTTT,CASSIDRANTGELFF
TRBV18,-,TRBJ2-5,-,TGTGCCAGCTCACCCCGGGGCCAAGAGACCCAGTACTTC,CASSPRGQETQYF
TRBV27,TRBD1,TRBJ1-1,-,TGTGCCAGCAGGGGTCTCCCTCAGGGGGAGAACACTGAAGCTTTCTTT,CASRGLPQGENTEAFF
TRBV5-1,TRBD1,TRBJ1-4,-,TGCGCCAGCAGTTGGGGACAGGGGTATGAAAAACTGTTTTTT,CASSWGQGYEKLFF
TRBV27,TRBD1,TRBJ1-1,few,TGTGCCAGCAGTTTCAGGGGGCTAACTGAAGCTTTCTTT,CASSFRGLTEAFF
TRBV2,-,TRBJ2-7,once,TGTGCCAGCAGTAGGGTTTCCCCGGCCGAGCAGTACTTC,CASSRVSPAEQYF
TRBV28,-,TRBJ1-5,-,TGTGCCAGCGTTCCCCAGCGTGGCAATCAGCCCCAGCATTTT,CASVPQRGNQPQHF
TRBV6-1,TRBD1,TRBJ2-7,few,TGTGCCAGCACCAGGGACAGGGGCTACGAGCAGTACTTC,CASTRDRGYEQYF